The 4 T cell receptor beta chains below all came from one sample that was sequenced in a study of blood T cell repertoires in COVID-19. Data came from immunoSEQ multiplex PCR; TCRdb stores just in-frame clones and leaves some out. The repertoire includes roughly 200,000 clones, roughly 89% of them detected once, and 0.62% sits in the top ten. The sample consisted of peripheral blood. The receptors come from a man in his fifties with acute or convalescent COVID-19.

This chain joins TRBV7-2 and TRBJ1-4, with 10 bases that match TRBD1. V was pared by 5 bases and J by 10 bases, with 10 bases of the junction left unmatched. CDR1 SGHTA and CDR2 FQGNSA come from the germline V gene. This CDR3 has 15 amino acids. In DNA, the CDR3 is TGTGCCAGCAGCGTTACGACAGGGGGCATGGGAAAACTGTTTTTT. Translating it yields CASSVTTGGMGKLFF.

The chain uses TRBV7-9 and TRBJ1-1; D call uncertain. Trimming took 5 bases from V and 6 from J, leaving 10 bases between them. The CDR3 is made up of 12 amino acids. Germline CDR1 is SEHNR and CDR2 is FQNEAQ (reference sequence). The CDR3 loop is CASSGVIAEAFF. The CDR3 DNA is TGTGCCAGCAGCGGAGTGATCGCTGAAGCTTTCTTT. The full variable domain, completed using reference TRBV7-9 and TRBJ1-1, is DTGVSQNPRHKITKRGQNVTFRCDPISEHNRLYWYRQTLGQGPEFLTYFQNEAQLEKSRLLSDRFSAERPKGSFSTLEIQRTEQGDSAMYLCASSGVIAEAFFGQGTRLTVV.

This chain links TRBV15 with TRBJ2-1; D gene uncertain. This CDR3 has 12 amino acids. V was cut by 0 bases and J by 8 bases, with 5 bases left in between. The germline V gene encodes CDR1 LNHNV and CDR2 YYDKDF (reference sequence). As DNA, the CDR3 is TGTGCCACCAGCAGAGATCTGTATGAGCAGTTCTTC. It yields the protein CATSRDLYEQFF.

This chain links TRBV7-2 with TRBJ2-1, with 8 bases aligning to TRBD2. The germline V gene encodes CDR1 SGHTA and CDR2 FQGNSA. Trimming cost V 5 bases and J 3 bases; bases outside gene matches: 9. The CDR3 is 16 residues long. In DNA, the CDR3 is TGTGCCAGCAGCCCCCTGGCGGGAGGTTACTACAATGAGCAGTTCTTC. Translated, it gives CASSPLAGGYYNEQFF.